This T cell receptor beta chain was identified during a study of blood T cell repertoires in COVID-19. About the study: Whether acute or convalescent, the COVID-19 samples came from the United States, Italy and Spain. Sample material is recorded as cDNA or gDNA derived from T cells, B-cell-depleted T cells, or PBMCs.

V lost 9 bases to trimming and J lost 3 bases, with 14 bases between them. The CDR3 totals 13 residues. CDR1 and CDR2 (germline): LNHDA, SQIVND (reference sequence). In the study's own analysis: It was from reference gene primer amplification that nucleated cell counts were estimated. Sequencing was performed with immunoSEQ multiplex PCR; in TCRdb, only in-frame clones are kept and a portion is missing. The V and J calls and clone size were taken over from that table, and D and trimming were inferred from the DNA. This sample yields 250,000 or so clones, of which about nine tenths are seen a single time; less than 3.5% belongs to the top ten.

The TCR originated in a woman aged 60-75 years with acute or convalescent COVID-19. This rearrangement joins TRBV19 to TRBJ1-1; D perhaps matches TRBD1 (5 bases). The specimen was peripheral blood. For the CDR3, the DNA is TGTGCCAGCAGACGGGGGTCTGACACTGAAGCTTTCTTT. Encoded protein: CASRRGSDTEAFF.